A selection of T cell receptor beta chains follows, all from one sample in a study of T cells after yellow fever vaccination. TCRdb reanalysed the 5' RACE reads using MiXCR and keeps one entry per CDR3 protein. This sample has 450,000 to 600,000 distinct CDR3 sequences, with around 16% found just once. The sample consisted of PBMCs, taken less than 6 days after the first yellow fever vaccination. The receptor set was obtained from a man between 18 and 35 years old who received the YFV17D yellow fever vaccine. CDR3s include the opening cysteine and the closing phenylalanine or tryptophan. Each record gives: J gene, D gene, clone size, V gene, CDR3 protein, CDR3 DNA. The D gene is left open where the match is weak. Clone size is given for some rows only: seen once, a few or many times, or a class if the clone is expanded.

>TRBJ2-7|-|few|TRBV4-3
CASSQARGVGEQYF
TGCGCCAGCAGCCAGGCCAGGGGTGTTGGCGAGCAGTACTTC
>TRBJ2-1|TRBD2|few|TRBV3-1
CASSRFSGLAAYNEQFF
TGTGCCAGCAGCCGATTTTCAGGACTAGCGGCGTACAATGAGCAGTTCTTC
>TRBJ2-7|TRBD2|many|TRBV20-1
CSGASGDPYEQYF
TGCAGTGGGGCTAGCGGGGACCCCTACGAGCAGTACTTC
>TRBJ1-1|-|-|TRBV4-3
CASSRDPEGSYTEAFF
TGCGCCAGCAGCCGGGACCCGGAGGGGAGTTACACTGAAGCTTTCTTT
>TRBJ2-3|TRBD2|-|TRBV12-3/TRBV12-4
CASSDSGATDTQYF
TGTGCCAGCAGCGACAGCGGGGCCACAGATACGCAGTATTTT
>TRBJ2-1|-|-|TRBV3-1
CASNQLAWGPGGEQFF
TGTGCCAGCAACCAACTAGCGTGGGGGCCGGGTGGTGAGCAGTTCTTC
>TRBJ2-3|-|-|TRBV5-1
CASSDQDTQYF
TGCGCCAGCAGCGACCAAGATACGCAGTATTTT
>TRBJ2-1|TRBD1|many|TRBV20-1
CSAVQGNEQFF
TGCAGTGCTGTACAGGGGAATGAGCAGTTCTTC
>TRBJ2-7|-|few|TRBV5-4
CASSLAGVAGNEQYF
TGTGCCAGCAGCTTGGCCGGCGTGGCGGGGAACGAGCAGTACTTC
>TRBJ1-5|-|few|TRBV20-1
CSASAGLNQPQHF
TGCAGTGCTAGTGCAGGGTTGAATCAGCCCCAGCATTTT
>TRBJ1-6|-|-|TRBV20-1
CSARPILTRGSPLHF
TGCAGTGCTAGACCAATCTTGACAAGAGGTTCACCCCTCCACTTT
>TRBJ1-6|-|-|TRBV11-3
CASSSGTNSPLHF
TGTGCCAGCAGCTCGGGGACCAATTCACCCCTCCACTTT
>TRBJ2-3|TRBD1|few|TRBV6-1
CASSAPGQGFSDTQYF
TGTGCCAGCAGTGCCCCGGGACAGGGGTTTTCGGATACGCAGTATTTT
>TRBJ1-1|-|-|TRBV9
CASSVRAVSTEAFF
TGTGCCAGCAGCGTACGGGCCGTGAGCACTGAAGCTTTCTTT
>TRBJ2-1|-|few|TRBV5-8
CASSARFEDKFF
TGTGCCAGCAGTGCCAGGTTTGAGGATAAGTTCTTC
>TRBJ2-1|-|-|TRBV28
CASSPSLGGARNEQFF
TGTGCCAGCAGCCCGAGCCTGGGGGGGGCTAGAAATGAGCAGTTCTTC
>TRBJ2-1|-|many|TRBV7-9
CASWGRGNEQFF
TGTGCCAGCTGGGGGAGGGGGAATGAGCAGTTCTTC
>TRBJ2-7|TRBD1|many|TRBV7-2
CASSLAQRTGFEQYF
TGTGCCAGCAGCTTAGCGCAGCGGACAGGGTTCGAGCAGTACTTC
>TRBJ2-7|TRBD1|many|TRBV6-2/TRBV6-3
CASSSSGTGSYEQYF
TGTGCCAGCAGCTCCTCCGGGACAGGCTCCTACGAGCAGTACTTC
>TRBJ1-6|-|many|TRBV10-3
CAISGQLDSPLHF
TGTGCCATCAGTGGACAGCTGGATTCACCCCTCCACTTT
>TRBJ2-1|TRBD2|few|TRBV7-9
CASSTPRGTSANEQFF
TGTGCCAGCAGCACCCCCCGGGGGACTAGCGCCAATGAGCAGTTCTTC
>TRBJ2-1|-|few|TRBV6-2/TRBV6-3
CASSYTAYGGDSYNEQFF
TGTGCCAGCAGTTACACCGCTTACGGGGGCGACTCCTACAATGAGCAGTTCTTC
>TRBJ1-1|-|-|TRBV6-1
CASRKGVPNPEAFF
TGTGCCAGCAGGAAGGGGGTCCCGAACCCTGAAGCTTTCTTT
>TRBJ1-1|-|few|TRBV25-1
CASSAAGDTEAFF
TGTGCCAGCAGTGCGGCAGGGGACACTGAAGCTTTCTTT
>TRBJ2-3|-|many|TRBV7-9
CASSRVGGDTQYF
TGTGCCAGCAGCCGTGTGGGGGGAGATACGCAGTATTTT
>TRBJ1-2|-|-|TRBV5-1
CASSPYGTNYGYTF
TGCGCCAGCAGCCCATATGGCACTAACTATGGCTACACCTTC
>TRBJ1-2|-|few|TRBV15
CATSSTRTNYGYTF
TGTGCCACCAGCAGTACACGGACTAACTATGGCTACACCTTC
>TRBJ2-3|-|-|TRBV11-3
CASSLDQRYDTQYF
TGTGCCAGCAGCTTAGATCAGCGATATGATACGCAGTATTTT
>TRBJ1-1|-|-|TRBV29-1
CSAPRLGALNAEAFF
TGCAGCGCCCCAAGGTTGGGGGCGCTTAATGCTGAAGCTTTCTTT
>TRBJ2-1|TRBD2|-|TRBV6-2/TRBV6-3
CASSIRGGARNEQFF
TGTGCCAGCAGTATCCGGGGGGGGGCCAGGAATGAGCAGTTCTTC
>TRBJ2-3|-|few|TRBV28
CASSPPLGSTDTQYF
TGTGCCAGCAGCCCCCCCTTGGGGAGCACAGATACGCAGTATTTT
>TRBJ2-2|-|-|TRBV5-6
CASIGIEGDGELFF
TGTGCCAGCATCGGCATAGAAGGGGACGGGGAGCTGTTTTTT
>TRBJ2-7|-|-|TRBV3-1
CASSQLRDNLYEQYF
TGTGCCAGCAGCCAACTACGGGACAACCTCTACGAGCAGTACTTC
>TRBJ2-5|-|few|TRBV5-4
CASSLVGKTQYF
TGTGCCAGCAGCTTGGTGGGGAAGACCCAGTACTTC
>TRBJ1-1|TRBD1|-|TRBV5-1
CASSHRSTGETEAFF
TGCGCCAGCAGCCATAGAAGTACAGGGGAGACTGAAGCTTTCTTT
>TRBJ1-4|TRBD1|-|TRBV12-3/TRBV12-4
CASSDPGQGNEKLFF
TGTGCCAGCAGTGACCCCGGACAGGGTAATGAAAAACTGTTTTTT
>TRBJ1-2|-|-|TRBV4-2
CASSQRTVDGYTF
TGTGCCAGCAGCCAAAGGACAGTGGATGGCTACACCTTC
>TRBJ1-6|-|few|TRBV5-1
CASSLAWNSPLHF
TGCGCCAGCAGCTTGGCCTGGAATTCACCCCTCCACTTT
>TRBJ1-1|-|-|TRBV6-2/TRBV6-3
CASSLPPVGTEAFF
TGTGCCAGCAGCCTACCCCCCGTAGGGACTGAAGCTTTCTTT
>TRBJ2-2|TRBD1|-|TRBV3-1
CASSQDMTGRNTGELFF
TGTGCCAGCAGCCAAGACATGACAGGGAGGAACACCGGGGAGCTGTTTTTT
>TRBJ2-7|-|-|TRBV4-3
CASSQDPANSYEQYF
TGCGCCAGCAGCCAAGATCCGGCCAACTCCTACGAGCAGTACTTC
>TRBJ2-2|-|many|TRBV7-3
CASSLGLWTGELFF
TGTGCCAGCAGTCTGGGCCTATGGACCGGGGAGCTGTTTTTT
>TRBJ2-1|TRBD2|many|TRBV4-2
CASSQELDGGGSYNEQFF
TGTGCCAGCAGCCAAGAATTGGACGGGGGGGGATCCTACAATGAGCAGTTCTTC
>TRBJ2-6|-|many|TRBV12-5
CASGLGHSGANVLTF
TGTGCTAGTGGTTTGGGACACTCTGGGGCCAACGTCCTGACTTTC
>TRBJ2-4|TRBD2|many|TRBV12-3/TRBV12-4
CASRINSGKNIQYF
TGTGCCAGCAGGATTAATAGCGGGAAAAACATTCAGTACTTC
>TRBJ2-1|-|few|TRBV7-9
CASSLSNLAGQFF
TGTGCCAGCAGCTTAAGTAACCTGGCTGGGCAGTTCTTC
>TRBJ1-5|-|-|TRBV4-2
CASSPLPGEPQHF
TGTGCCAGCAGCCCGCTTCCAGGGGAACCCCAGCATTTT
>TRBJ2-5|TRBD2|many|TRBV7-2
CASSATSGGKETQYF
TGTGCCAGCAGCGCCACTAGCGGGGGGAAAGAGACCCAGTACTTC
>TRBJ1-2|-|-|TRBV7-2
CASSFDRQDLYGYTF
TGTGCCAGCAGCTTCGATCGACAGGACCTCTATGGCTACACCTTC
>TRBJ1-1|TRBD1|few|TRBV5-1
CASSPDRGPTEAFF
TGCGCCAGCAGTCCTGACAGGGGGCCGACTGAAGCTTTCTTT
>TRBJ2-3|TRBD2|-|TRBV4-3
CASSQGSGDTDTQYF
TGCGCCAGCAGCCAAGGTAGCGGGGACACAGATACGCAGTATTTT
>TRBJ1-2|TRBD1|-|TRBV18
CASSPGDRVGYGYTF
TGTGCCAGCTCACCAGGGGACAGGGTTGGTTATGGCTACACCTTC
>TRBJ1-2|-|few|TRBV6-5
CASSYGRGGNGYTF
TGTGCCAGCAGTTACGGGAGGGGGGGGAATGGCTACACCTTC